Below, 11 T cell receptor beta chains from the same sample are listed, as sequenced in a study of cytomegalovirus exposure and HLA in healthy donors. The PCR was carried out with 60 Vbeta primers and 13 Jbeta primers. The data were produced by immunoSEQ multiplex PCR, yet TCRdb's version contains in-frame clones alone and is incomplete. The sample yields about 130,000 clones, under 85% seen once. Sequencing input: PBMCs. All receptors derive from a woman aged 40 to 50 in good health and CMV-seropositive.

This clone appeared once. The J gene is TRBJ2-1, the V gene TRBV5-4; 14 nucleotides align to TRBD2. The CDR3 totals 16 residues. Germline loops: CDR1 SGHNT, CDR2 YYREEE (reference sequence). The J segment lost 6 bases and the V segment lost 4 bases, leaving 6 bases of the junction unmatched. Written as DNA, the CDR3 is TGTGCCAGCAGCACGGGACTAGCGGGAGTAATCAATGAGCAGTTCTTC. This translates into CASSTGLAGVINEQFF.

The chain couples TRBV10-1 to TRBJ1-5; D is possibly TRBD1 (6 bases). Germline CDR1 is WNHNN and CDR2 is SYGVQD (reference sequence). V shed 4 bases and J shed 2 bases, with 15 bases lying between them. This CDR3 has 16 residues. CDR3 bases: TGCGCCAGCAGTGGGACTCTTGAGGGGGGCAATCAGCCCCAGCATTTT. Translated: CASSGTLEGGNQPQHF.

The CDR3 sequence is CASSQQGRGNQPQHF. Written as DNA, the CDR3 is TGCGCCAGCAGCCAACAGGGAAGGGGCAATCAGCCCCAGCATTTT. J is TRBJ1-5 and V is TRBV4-1, with a tentative D call TRBD1 (5 bases). The germline V gene encodes CDR1 MGHRA and CDR2 YSYEKL. The CDR3 contains 15 residues. The V end was cut by 2 bases, the J end by 2 bases, with 10 bases between.

This chain connects TRBV30 to TRBJ2-7; D gene uncertain. Germline V gene data show CDR1 as GTSNPN and CDR2 as SVGIG (reference sequence). V was clipped by 3 bases and J by 4 bases, with 16 bases between them. The length of the CDR3 is 14 residues. The CDR3 region has the DNA TGTGCCTGGAGCAATCAAACGGCGGCATACGAGCAGTACTTC. It codes for CAWSNQTAAYEQYF.

This sequence joins TRBV9 and TRBJ2-5; the D is unclear. This CDR3 contains 15 residues. In germline, CDR1 is SGDLS, CDR2 YYNGEE. The V and J ends lost 0 bases and 2 bases respectively, with 11 bases between them. CDR3 sequence reads: CASSVATGGQETQYF. The CDR3, as DNA: TGTGCCAGCAGCGTAGCTACTGGCGGTCAAGAGACCCAGTACTTC.

The genes are TRBV7-9 and TRBJ1-4, with a tentative D call TRBD1 (5 bases). The CDR3 spans 15 residues. Germline V gives CDR1 SEHNR, CDR2 FQNEAQ (reference sequence). Between the trimmed V and J ends, which lost 2 bases and 7 bases, there was a span of 14 bases. The CDR3 protein is CASSLSRGYREKLFF. The CDR3 bases are TGTGCCAGCAGCTTATCCCGGGGGTATCGTGAAAAACTGTTTTTT.

In DNA, the CDR3 is TGTGCCAGCAGCTTCGGGACAGGGAGCAATCAGCCCCAGCATTTT. It codes for CASSFGTGSNQPQHF. The V and J genes are TRBV7-9 and TRBJ1-5; TRBD1 aligns across 9 bases. The V gene's germline CDR1 is SEHNR and CDR2 FQNEAQ (reference sequence). The V segment lost 3 bases and the J segment 1 base; nucleotides outside the gene matches: 1. This CDR3 has 15 residues.

This clone counts as medium-sized (0.01 to 0.1%). This sequence joins TRBV2 and TRBJ2-7, with 7 bases that match TRBD2. Per germline, CDR1 SNHLY and CDR2 FYNNEI. The CDR3 runs to 16 residues. V gave up 2 bases and J gave up 0 bases; unmatched junction bases: 7. Here the CDR3 DNA reads TGTGCCAGCAGTGAACAGGCTAGCGGCCTCTCCTACGAGCAGTACTTC. This encodes CASSEQASGLSYEQYF.

This chain's CDR3 is CAWSVRTGDSPLHF. CDR3 DNA sequence: TGTGCCTGGAGTGTCCGGACAGGGGATTCACCCCTCCACTTT. The V gene is TRBV30, the J gene TRBJ1-6; 9 bases align to TRBD1. The CDR3 length is 14 residues. CDR1 and CDR2 from the germline V gene are GTSNPN and SVGIG (reference sequence). V was pared by 0 bases and J by 8 bases, with 2 bases of the junction left unmatched.

This sequence joins TRBV28 and TRBJ1-2; 12 nucleotides match TRBD1. With V trimmed by 6 bases and J by 7 bases, 6 bases remained unmatched. The CDR3 length is 14 residues. The germline V gene encodes CDR1 MDHEN and CDR2 SYDVKM. CDR3 region: CASRGTGGDRGYTF. In DNA, the CDR3 is TGTGCCAGCAGGGGGACAGGGGGCGATCGTGGCTACACCTTC.

The chain has TRBV28 and TRBJ1-1; D is undetermined. V gave up 3 bases and J gave up 2 bases, with 16 bases separating them. The length of the CDR3 is 16 residues. The V gene's germline CDR1 is MDHEN and CDR2 SYDVKM. This CDR3 reads CASSLRRRALNTEAFF. CDR3 sequence (DNA): TGTGCCAGCAGTTTGAGGCGGCGGGCGTTAAACACTGAAGCTTTCTTT.